This TCR beta chain appears in the sequencing data of a study of blood T cell repertoires in COVID-19. Profiling relied on immunoSEQ multiplex PCR, and the TCRdb table lists in-frame clones only, not all of them. This table holds 130,000 to 150,000 clones, roughly 87% found once. The CDR3 sequence is 15 residues long. Trimming removed 5 bases from V and 3 bases from J; junction bases left unmatched: 4. The germline gives CDR1 LGHNT, CDR2 FRNRAP. The table lists this clone with a count of one. The chain carries TRBV12-5 and TRBJ1-3, with 10 bases that match TRBD1. The TCR sequence derives from a woman aged 45-59 years with acute or convalescent COVID-19. Sequenced sample: peripheral blood. CDR3 in amino acids: CASGPGTGDGNTIYF. CDR3 nucleotides: TGTGCTAGTGGTCCCGGGACAGGGGATGGAAACACCATATATTTT. Full variable domain (missing parts from reference TRBV12-5 and TRBJ1-3): DARVTQTPRHKVTEMGQEVTMRCQPILGHNTVFWYRQTMMQGLELLAYFRNRAPLDDSGMPKDRFSAEMPDATLATLKIQPSEPRDSAVYFCASGPGTGDGNTIYFGEGSWLTVV.